The 8 T cell receptor beta chains reported below all come from one sample, sequenced in a study of CD8+CD57+ T cells in acquired aplastic anemia. For CDR3 and TCR beta VDJ profiling, genomic DNA was the template used. TCRdb re-called the reads with MiXCR, one entry per CDR3 protein. The data show some 210,000 distinct CDR3 sequences, with over 55% seen just once and around 32% held by the top ten. The sample consisted of sorted CD4+, CD8+, or CD8+CD57+ T cells (not recorded which) from PBMCs. The receptors here all came from a human donor in good health.

V gene TRBV7-6 combines with J gene TRBJ2-1; a possible D gene is TRBD2 (6 bases). The CDR3 totals 15 residues. V was shortened by 0 bases and J by 4 bases, with 10 bases between the two germline ends. Germline V gene data show CDR1 as SGHVS and CDR2 as FNYEAQ. CDR3 DNA sequence: TGTGCCAGCAGCTTAGCGGCTAGCGATTACAATGAGCAGTTCTTC. Translated: CASSLAASDYNEQFF. Using reference TRBV7-6 and TRBJ2-1 for the parts outside the CDR3, the full variable domain is GAGVSQSPRYKVTKRGQDVALRCDPISGHVSLYWYRQALGQGPEFLTYFNYEAQQDKSGLPNDRFSAERPEGSISTLTIQRTEQRDSAMYRCASSLAASDYNEQFFGPGTRLTVL.

The J gene is TRBJ2-5, the V gene TRBV7-2; D might be TRBD2 (5 bases). V dropped 4 bases and J dropped 3 bases, with 9 bases sitting between them. Looked up from germline, CDR1 is SGHTA and CDR2 is FQGNSA. The CDR3 runs 13 residues. CDR3 sequence: CASSSSIEETQYF. The CDR3, as DNA: TGTGCCAGCAGCTCTAGCATTGAAGAGACCCAGTACTTC.

This chain uses TRBV11-2 with TRBJ1-6, with D maybe TRBD1 (6 bases). The germline V and J ends were trimmed by 1 base and 1 base, with 11 bases remaining between them. CDR3 size: 17 residues. Germline V gives CDR1 SGHAT, CDR2 FQNNGV. The CDR3 here is CASSLVGAGSYNSPLHF. CDR3 coding DNA: TGTGCCAGCAGCTTAGTGGGGGCTGGGTCCTATAATTCACCCCTCCACTTT.

The V call is TRBV5-1, the J call TRBJ2-3; 8 bases align to TRBD2. Trimming at V came to 3 bases and at J to 5 bases, leaving 5 bases not matched to a gene. The CDR3 extends over 14 amino acids. The germline V gene encodes CDR1 SGHRS and CDR2 YFSETQ. The CDR3: CASSSGGGRDTQYF. DNA for the CDR3: TGCGCCAGCAGCTCCGGGGGGGGGCGAGATACGCAGTATTTT.

This clonotype was counted between two and nine times. This chain joins TRBV2 and TRBJ2-1; 15 bases line up with TRBD2. V gave up 7 bases and J gave up 7 bases; unmatched junction bases: 5. This CDR3 spans 15 amino acids. Germline V lookup: CDR1 SNHLY, CDR2 FYNNEI. CDR3 nucleotides: TGTGCCAGCACCGCTGGGACTAGCGGGGGGAATGAGCAGTTCTTC. Protein product: CASTAGTSGGNEQFF.

The J gene is TRBJ2-1, the V gene TRBV19; D is perhaps TRBD2 (9 bases). From germline, CDR1 is LNHDA and CDR2 SQIVND (reference sequence). The CDR3 is 15 amino acids. The V and J ends lost 5 bases and 9 bases respectively, with 20 bases between them. CDR3 in amino acids: CASSPGGGRATEQFF. Written as DNA, the CDR3 is TGTGCCAGTAGTCCAGGGGGCGGGAGGGCCACTGAGCAGTTCTTC.

The chain carries TRBV20-1 and TRBJ2-5, with 10 bases identical to TRBD1. The J segment lost 1 base and the V segment lost 7 bases, leaving 3 bases of the junction unmatched. The CDR3 is 13 amino acids. Germline V lookup: CDR1 DFQATT, CDR2 SNEGSKA (reference sequence). The CDR3 here is CSGTGGGQETQYF. For the CDR3, the DNA is TGCAGTGGGACAGGGGGTGGCCAAGAGACCCAGTACTTC.

The rearrangement uses TRBV25-1 and TRBJ1-6; D uncertain. The germline V gene encodes CDR1 MGHDK and CDR2 SYGVNS. V was clipped by 5 bases and J by 8 bases, with 16 bases between them. The CDR3 length is 15 residues. The chain's CDR3 is CASSTHSGNDSPLHF. CDR3 nucleotide sequence: TGTGCCAGCAGTACTCACAGCGGCAATGATTCACCCCTCCACTTT.